This TCR beta chain was obtained from a study of T cell responses to AZD1222 COVID-19 vaccine. Study context: Researchers grouped second doses given at about 4 or about 12 weeks into one pool.

Study results and caveats: The study identified only six AZD1222 recipients as seropositive at baseline. A mostly white British donor set with more females was recruited, and clonal diversity was possibly underestimated. Nearly half of spike-specific TCRs reportedly go after variant regions that carry no mutations.

This clone has more than one count but fewer than ten. What it recognizes is unknown. Data came from immunoSEQ multiplex PCR; TCRdb stores just in-frame clones and leaves some out. The profile covers 150,000 or so clones, with roughly nine tenths appearing a single time and about 5% taken by the ten largest. Trimming took 2 bases from V and 0 from J, leaving 5 bases between them. The CDR3 is 15 residues long. Germline CDR1 is SGHAT and CDR2 is FQDESV (reference sequence). The genes are TRBV11-1 and TRBJ2-6, with D possibly matching TRBD2 (5 bases). The receptor was derived from an adult in good health. This sample comprised peripheral blood, obtained on day 0 of AZD1222 vaccination. CDR3 region: CASSLSGSGANVLTF. CDR3 DNA sequence: TGTGCCAGCAGCTTAAGCGGCTCTGGGGCCAACGTCCTGACTTTC.